What follows describes a single T cell receptor beta chain. Its recognized antigen is unknown. One base away there is no much larger clone; base qualities are not given. Via the germline V gene (reference sequence), CDR1 is GTSNPN and CDR2 SVGIG. A distance of 18 bases separates the germline ends of V and J, which lose 0 bases and 1 base respectively. The CDR3 covers 17 residues, taking in both the cysteine and the phenylalanine. The entry retains the CDR3 DNA only, 51 bases that are in frame from base 1. Library generation was performed with the immunoSEQ multiplex PCR assay. In the paper's pipeline: A statistical classification framework was built to diagnose cytomegalovirus status from the catalog of TCR beta chain sequences. Drawn from immuneACCESS, this table holds only the in-frame rearrangements with V and J called that TCRdb kept. Clones are partly lost; checked studies trace under half to an unresolved V gene and leave the rest unexplained. D and trimming were read from the DNA, whereas the V and J calls and clone size are those reported in that table. Within this sample are under 250,000 clones, with roughly 89% of them counted one time only. Less than 3% of the sample goes to the ten largest clones.

Donors formed part of the validation cohort, which comprised fewer than 150 subjects and was distinct from the first cohort of several hundred subjects. This specimen comes from a study of cytomegalovirus exposure and HLA in healthy donors (dated by TCRdb to the late 2010s). Regarding the study in general: The 500 to 800 repertoires of the first cohort and the 95 to 150 validation repertoires were produced on the same platform, according to a later analysis. Besides the first cohort of some 670 subjects, a separate validation cohort made up of roughly 120 different subjects was used. The study aimed to test whether signatures of past pathogen exposure could be identified by cataloging public T cell receptors. The study combined high-throughput TCR immunosequencing, statistical association of individual TCRs with disease status, and machine learning to predict cytomegalovirus infection status.

Summary of the overall study and its limitations: A total of about 150 TCR beta chains were listed by the study as associated with cytomegalovirus. In vitro tests confirmed that a few of the cytomegalovirus-associated TCR beta chains recognize cytomegalovirus antigens. In both the original and validation cohorts, the classifier was reported to diagnose cytomegalovirus status with high specificity and sensitivity. The validation cohort had no HLA typing available for a later analysis, so co-occurrence within that cohort was assessed over all 110 or so repertoires. Of the cluster scores, about 94% were above 0 in a later analysis, which found that TCRs clustered in the first cohort also tended to co-occur in the 120 validation repertoires. While some public TCRs were present in many individuals, most TCR sequences turned up only very rarely across donors. It was suggested by the authors that the approach could potentially be generalized to other disease states and immunological phenotypes.

The chain joins TRBV30 to TRBJ1-1, with the D gene not confidently named. This receptor was identified in a man younger than 35 in good health and CMV-seronegative. The sequenced sample consisted of PBMCs. The CDR3 reads CAWSVPHRLRSNTEAFF. The nucleotide sequence reads TGTGCCTGGAGTGTCCCCCATCGACTGAGATCGAACACTGAAGCTTTCTTT.